This T cell receptor beta chain was sequenced during a study of blood T cells in healthy people across ages. Study-level points and caveats: CMV status of donors was not determined, possibly confounding expanded clonotype changes.

The sample providers were healthy Caucasian people from Russia, aged roughly 6 to 95. With regard to this clonotype: The antigen is undetermined. The germline gene is not matched at one end of the junction; a read error may be the cause.

A J-beta primer mix and a sample-barcoded 5' primer were used in a second PCR of about 6 to 12 cycles. TCRdb processed the 5' RACE reads anew with MiXCR; each CDR3 protein has one entry. Of 1,500,000 or so distinct CDR3 sequences in the sample, around 55% were seen once. This CDR3 spans 14 amino acids. CDR1 is SGHTA, CDR2 FQGTGA, per germline. This TCR came from a man in his late teens or twenties in good health. The specimen sequenced was blood. V is TRBV7-3 and J is TRBJ2-3; TRBD1 might be the D (5 bases). CDR3 sequence reads: CASSQQESADTQYF. CDR3 nucleotide sequence: TGCGCCAGCAGCCAACAGGAGAGTGCTGATACGCAGTATTTT.